This T cell receptor beta chain was retrieved from a study of control samples from healthy donors and cancer patients. With V trimmed by 0 bases and J by 10 bases, 4 bases remained unmatched. This CDR3 is 16 amino acids long. The germline V gene encodes CDR1 LGHNA and CDR2 YSLEER. Using immunoSEQ multiplex PCR, the repertoire was profiled, and TCRdb retains in-frame clones only, with some absent. The sample consists of roughly 120,000 clones, about 95% of them appearing once. The sequence derives from a man aged 30 to 45 in good health. The chain joins TRBV4-3 to TRBJ2-1; 15 nucleotides align to TRBD2. What was sequenced was blood. CDR3 in amino acids: CASSQEGTSGGQEQFF. The CDR3 coding sequence is TGCGCCAGCAGCCAAGAAGGGACTAGCGGGGGGCAGGAGCAGTTCTTC.